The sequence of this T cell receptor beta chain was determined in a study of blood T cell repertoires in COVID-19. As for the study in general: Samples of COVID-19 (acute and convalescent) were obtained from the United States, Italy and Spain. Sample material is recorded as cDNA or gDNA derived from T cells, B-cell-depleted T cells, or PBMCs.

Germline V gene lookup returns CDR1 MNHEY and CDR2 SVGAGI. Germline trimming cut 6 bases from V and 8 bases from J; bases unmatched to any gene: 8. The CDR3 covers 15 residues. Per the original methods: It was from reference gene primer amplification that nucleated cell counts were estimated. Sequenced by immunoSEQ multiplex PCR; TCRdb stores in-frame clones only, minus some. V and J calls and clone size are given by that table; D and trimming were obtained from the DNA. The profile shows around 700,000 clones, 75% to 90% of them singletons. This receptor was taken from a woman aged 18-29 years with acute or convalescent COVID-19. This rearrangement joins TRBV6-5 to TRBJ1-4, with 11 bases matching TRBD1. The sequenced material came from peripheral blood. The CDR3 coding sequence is TGTGCCAGCAGAGTTACCGGGACAGGGGGGGAAAAACTGTTTTTT. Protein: CASRVTGTGGEKLFF.